These 5 T cell receptor beta chains were all obtained from the same sample, sequenced in a study of T cell repertoires in cytomegalovirus infection. TCRdb redid the calling of the reads with MiXCR, one entry per CDR3 protein. The sample holds 750,000 to 950,000 distinct CDR3 sequences; just under 30% are singletons and the top ten take about an eighth. The antigens of these receptors remain unknown. This specimen was cultured CD8+ T cells from PBMCs, taken from culture after CMV antigen stimulation. The receptors were sampled from a human donor in good health (CMV status not recorded). Some clones in this sample may be carry-over from other donors' samples.

CDR3 loop: CSARDRQGYGYTF. DNA for the CDR3: TGCAGTGCTAGAGATCGGCAAGGCTATGGCTACACCTTC. This chain joins TRBV20-1 and TRBJ1-2; D remains ambiguous. The CDR3 extends over 13 amino acids. The V and J ends lost 0 bases and 4 bases respectively, with 9 bases between them. Germline V CDR1 and CDR2: DFQATT, SNEGSKA (reference sequence).

This clonotype has a handful of counts. This chain uses TRBV28 with TRBJ1-1; D remains unclear. The CDR3 is made up of 15 amino acids. From germline, CDR1 is MDHEN and CDR2 SYDVKM. The V end lost 4 bases, the J end lost 0 bases, and 12 bases lay between the germline ends. CDR3 protein: CASSYRVVMNTEAFF. The CDR3 bases are TGTGCCAGCAGTTATCGGGTGGTTATGAACACTGAAGCTTTCTTT.

V usage is TRBV6-1 and J usage is TRBJ2-7; tentative D call: TRBD2 (5 bases). Per the germline V gene, CDR1 is MNHNS and CDR2 is SASEGT. V lost 1 base and J lost 1, with 8 bases in between. The CDR3 is 14 amino acids. The CDR3 protein is CASSEVRGSYEQYV. The CDR3 nucleotides are TGTGCCAGCAGTGAAGTTCGGGGTTCCTACGAGCAGTACGTC.

V and J are TRBV19 and TRBJ2-1; D is tentatively TRBD1 or TRBD2 (5 bases each). This CDR3 comprises 15 residues. Germline V CDR1 and CDR2: LNHDA, SQIVND (reference sequence). V was shortened by 5 bases and J by 5 bases, with 16 bases between the two germline ends. The CDR3 bases are TGTGCCAGTAGTCCCGCAAGCCAGGGAGACAATGAGCAGTTCTTC. Its protein product is CASSPASQGDNEQFF.

This clonotype showed up just a few times. The chain is built from TRBV6-5 and TRBJ1-2, with TRBD1 matching over 9 bases. This CDR3 is 14 amino acids long. Germline values: CDR1 MNHEY, CDR2 SVGAGI. Germline trimming cut 8 bases from V and 6 bases from J; bases unmatched to any gene: 10. CDR3 sequence reads: CASWSGTGYNGYTF. The CDR3 DNA reads TGTGCCAGCTGGTCGGGGACAGGGTACAATGGCTACACCTTC.